A selection of T cell receptor beta chains follows, all from one sample in a study of T cell responses to AZD1222 COVID-19 vaccine. Repertoires were generated with immunoSEQ multiplex PCR, while TCRdb's copy carries only in-frame clones and drops some. The sample yields roughly 100,000 clones, around nine tenths seen once. This material consisted of peripheral blood, taken on day 0 of AZD1222 vaccination. Every receptor here comes from an adult in good health. The CDR3 runs from the conserved cysteine through the conserved F or W. D genes are given only for firm matches. Expanded clones get a size class; other rows say once, few or many, or leave the size out.

D,size,V,J,CDR3,DNA
-,once,TRBV19,TRBJ1-5,CASSIQGLQPQHF,TGTGCCAGTAGTATACAGGGGCTTCAGCCCCAGCATTTT
TRBD1,-,TRBV13,TRBJ1-2,CASSSGTGKIYGYTF,TGTGCCAGCAGCTCAGGGACAGGAAAAATCTATGGCTACACCTTC
-,-,TRBV2,TRBJ1-3,CASTRLSSGNTIYF,TGTGCCAGCACACGACTTAGCTCTGGAAACACCATATATTTT
-,-,TRBV28,TRBJ1-2,CASSVWGGRLGYTF,TGTGCCAGCAGCGTCTGGGGGGGGAGGCTTGGCTACACCTTC
-,few,TRBV5-4,TRBJ2-5,CASSLQGGETQYF,TGTGCCAGCAGCTTACAGGGTGGAGAGACCCAGTACTTC
TRBD2,once,TRBV18,TRBJ2-3,CASSPPTSSDTQYF,TGTGCCAGCTCACCACCGACTAGCTCAGATACGCAGTATTTT
-,-,TRBV6-5,TRBJ2-7,CASSPRRGNYDGQYF,TGTGCCAGCAGTCCAAGACGGGGGAACTACGATGGGCAGTACTTC
-,-,TRBV19,TRBJ1-5,CASSIQSNQPQHF,TGTGCCAGTAGTATCCAGTCTAATCAGCCCCAGCATTTT
TRBD2,-,TRBV6-1,TRBJ2-5,CASSEPRLAGGQETQYF,TGTGCCAGCAGTGAGCCCCGACTAGCGGGGGGCCAAGAGACCCAGTACTTC
-,-,TRBV27,TRBJ2-2,CASTPGAASNTGELFF,TGTGCCAGCACCCCGGGGGCGGCTTCGAACACCGGGGAGCTGTTTTTT
-,-,TRBV4-1,TRBJ2-7,CASSQAETSYEQYF,TGCGCCAGCAGCCAAGCTGAGACGTCCTACGAGCAGTACTTC
-,-,TRBV19,TRBJ1-6,CASSMEGYNSPLHF,TGTGCCAGTAGTATGGAGGGGTACAATTCACCCCTCCACTTT
-,-,TRBV7-9,TRBJ1-1,CASSLALPVNTEAFF,TGTGCCAGCAGCTTAGCGCTTCCGGTGAACACTGAAGCTTTCTTT
TRBD1,-,TRBV9,TRBJ2-7,CASNTGQSYEQYF,TGTGCCAGCAACACGGGACAGTCATACGAGCAGTACTTC
TRBD2,-,TRBV18,TRBJ2-1,CASSPAAGGRNEQFF,TGTGCCAGCTCACCAGCAGCGGGGGGGAGGAATGAGCAGTTCTTC
-,-,TRBV15,TRBJ2-1,CATSKNYGAGYNEQFF,TGTGCCACCAGCAAAAACTACGGGGCCGGATACAATGAGCAGTTCTTC
TRBD1,-,TRBV5-1,TRBJ2-5,CASSLGGRGQETQYF,TGCGCCAGCAGCTTGGGCGGCAGGGGGCAGGAGACCCAGTACTTC
-,-,TRBV2,TRBJ1-4,CASSELQDEKLFF,TGTGCCAGCAGTGAGTTACAGGATGAAAAACTGTTTTTT
-,-,TRBV5-8,TRBJ2-1,CASSPMAGAASSYNEQFF,TGTGCCAGCAGCCCTATGGCGGGGGCCGCTAGCTCCTACAATGAGCAGTTCTTC
TRBD1,-,TRBV3-1/TRBV3-2,TRBJ2-5,CASSQGQGETQYF,TGTGCCAGCAGCCAGGGACAGGGAGAGACCCAGTACTTC
TRBD1,-,TRBV2,TRBJ2-1,CASSPPGAGGDEQFF,TGTGCCAGCAGCCCTCCTGGGGCAGGGGGCGATGAGCAGTTCTTC
TRBD1,-,TRBV6-5,TRBJ1-5,CASWDRVEGNQPQHF,TGTGCCAGTTGGGACAGGGTGGAAGGCAATCAGCCCCAGCATTTT
TRBD1,-,TRBV5-1,TRBJ1-1,CASSFWTGENTEAFF,TGCGCCAGCAGCTTCTGGACAGGGGAGAACACTGAAGCTTTCTTT
TRBD2,-,TRBV5-4,TRBJ2-2,CASSVLAGGGGELFF,TGTGCCAGCAGCGTTCTAGCGGGGGGCGGCGGGGAGCTGTTTTTT
-,-,TRBV28,TRBJ2-3,CASSFMASWGGTDTQYF,TGTGCCAGCAGTTTTATGGCATCCTGGGGGGGCACAGATACGCAGTATTTT
-,-,TRBV28,TRBJ1-6,CASSLTLDRFNSPLHF,TGTGCCAGCAGTTTAACCCTTGACAGGTTCAATTCACCCCTCCACTTT
-,-,TRBV19,TRBJ1-6,CASTGGNSPLHF,TGTGCCAGTACTGGGGGCAATTCACCCCTCCACTTT
-,-,TRBV29-1,TRBJ1-4,CSAQSANEKLFF,TGCAGCGCACAGTCGGCTAATGAAAAACTGTTTTTT
-,-,TRBV16,TRBJ2-3,CASSQSEGLGTDTQYF,TGTGCCAGCAGCCAATCGGAGGGGTTGGGGACAGATACGCAGTATTTT
-,once,TRBV19,TRBJ1-2,CASSTLAPVGGYTF,TGTGCCAGTAGTACGCTAGCGCCGGTGGGTGGCTACACCTTC
-,-,TRBV11-2,TRBJ1-6,CASSPDMNSPLHF,TGTGCCAGCAGCCCCGACATGAATTCACCCCTCCACTTT
-,-,TRBV28,TRBJ1-4,CASSLVENEKLFF,TGTGCCAGCAGTCTCGTCGAAAATGAAAAACTGTTTTTT
-,once,TRBV6-5,TRBJ1-2,CASSLLTANYGYTF,TGTGCCAGCAGTTTGCTTACAGCAAACTATGGCTACACCTTC
-,-,TRBV19,TRBJ2-7,CASSNTAGPMDEQYF,TGTGCCAGTAGCAACACGGCAGGGCCGATGGACGAGCAGTACTTC
-,-,TRBV28,TRBJ1-5,CASSLTSGPNNQPQHF,TGTGCCAGCAGTTTAACCTCTGGGCCTAACAATCAGCCCCAGCATTTT
-,-,TRBV4-1,TRBJ2-2,CASSQGVGQNTGELFF,TGCGCCAGCAGCCAAGGCGTAGGGCAGAACACCGGGGAGCTGTTTTTT
TRBD1,-,TRBV5-5,TRBJ1-2,CASSLDAGGIRNYGYTF,TGTGCCAGCAGCTTGGATGCAGGGGGCATTAGGAACTATGGCTACACCTTC
TRBD1,-,TRBV2,TRBJ2-3,CAIRDRGPFNPFRADTQYF,TGTGCCATCCGAGACAGGGGGCCTTTTAACCCCTTTAGGGCAGATACGCAGTATTTT
TRBD1,once,TRBV4-1,TRBJ1-2,CASSQGQTYGYTF,TGCGCCAGCAGCCAGGGACAGACCTATGGCTACACCTTC
-,-,TRBV7-2,TRBJ1-1,CASSLRTANTEAFF,TGTGCCAGCAGCCTACGGACAGCGAACACTGAAGCTTTCTTT
-,-,TRBV9,TRBJ1-3,CASSVGISSSRTIYF,TGTGCCAGCAGCGTAGGAATCAGTTCTTCCCGCACCATATATTTT
-,-,TRBV5-5,TRBJ1-5,CASSLSPDVSNQPQHF,TGTGCCAGCAGCTTGAGCCCCGACGTTAGCAATCAGCCCCAGCATTTT
-,once,TRBV28,TRBJ1-2,CASSLAGVGYGYTF,TGTGCCAGCAGTTTGGCAGGGGTCGGATATGGCTACACCTTC
-,-,TRBV19,TRBJ2-2,CASSPGLITGELFF,TGTGCCAGTAGTCCGGGACTGATCACCGGGGAGCTGTTTTTT
-,once,TRBV2,TRBJ1-1,CASSVGPGTEAFF,TGTGCCAGCAGTGTGGGGCCGGGCACTGAAGCTTTCTTT
TRBD1,-,TRBV2,TRBJ1-4,CASGRGRRTNEKLFF,TGTGCCAGCGGCAGGGGGCGGCGGACTAATGAAAAACTGTTTTTT
-,-,TRBV4-1,TRBJ2-7,CASSLAGHTEPYEQYF,TGCGCCAGCAGTCTTGCAGGCCACACGGAACCTTACGAGCAGTACTTC
-,-,TRBV29-1,TRBJ1-1,CSVRVVGVNTEAFF,TGCAGCGTTCGGGTGGTAGGAGTTAACACTGAAGCTTTCTTT
TRBD1,-,TRBV18,TRBJ1-2,CASSPSGQVYGYTF,TGTGCCAGCTCACCTAGTGGACAGGTTTATGGCTACACCTTC
-,few,TRBV6-5,TRBJ1-6,CASESNSPLHF,TGTGCCAGCGAGTCCAATTCACCCCTCCACTTT
-,-,TRBV6-1,TRBJ1-4,CASSENQATNEKLFF,TGTGCCAGCAGTGAAAACCAGGCAACTAATGAAAAACTGTTTTTT
-,-,TRBV6-1,TRBJ1-6,CASSEAIGHPADSPLHF,TGTGCCAGCAGTGAAGCGATCGGACACCCAGCTGATTCACCCCTCCACTTT